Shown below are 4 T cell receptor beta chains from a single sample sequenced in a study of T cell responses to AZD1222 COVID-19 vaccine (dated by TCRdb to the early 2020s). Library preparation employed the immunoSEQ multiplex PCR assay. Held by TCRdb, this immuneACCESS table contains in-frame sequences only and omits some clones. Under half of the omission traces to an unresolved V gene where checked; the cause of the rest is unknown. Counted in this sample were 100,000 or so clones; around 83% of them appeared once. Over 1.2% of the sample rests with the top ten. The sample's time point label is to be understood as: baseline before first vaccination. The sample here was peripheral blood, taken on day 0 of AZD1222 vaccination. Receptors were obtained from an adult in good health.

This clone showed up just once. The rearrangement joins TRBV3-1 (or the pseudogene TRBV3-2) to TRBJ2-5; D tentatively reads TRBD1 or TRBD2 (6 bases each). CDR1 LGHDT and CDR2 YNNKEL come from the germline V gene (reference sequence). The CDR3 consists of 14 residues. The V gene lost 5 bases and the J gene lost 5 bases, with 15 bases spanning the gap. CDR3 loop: CASSSPGARETQYF. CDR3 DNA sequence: TGTGCCAGCAGCTCCCCGGGGGCTCGTGAGACCCAGTACTTC.

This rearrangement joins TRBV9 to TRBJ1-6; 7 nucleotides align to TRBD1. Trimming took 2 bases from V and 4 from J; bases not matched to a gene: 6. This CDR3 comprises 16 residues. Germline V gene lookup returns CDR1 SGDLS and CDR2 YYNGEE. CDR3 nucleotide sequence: TGTGCCAGCAGCGTCGACAGGGACTTGTATAATTCACCCCTCCACTTT. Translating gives CASSVDRDLYNSPLHF.

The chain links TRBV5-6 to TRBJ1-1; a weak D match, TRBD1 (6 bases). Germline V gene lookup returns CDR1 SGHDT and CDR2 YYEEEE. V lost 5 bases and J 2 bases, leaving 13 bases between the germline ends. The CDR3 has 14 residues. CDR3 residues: CASSPGAFNTEAFF. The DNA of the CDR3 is TGTGCCAGCAGTCCGGGGGCCTTCAACACTGAAGCTTTCTTT.

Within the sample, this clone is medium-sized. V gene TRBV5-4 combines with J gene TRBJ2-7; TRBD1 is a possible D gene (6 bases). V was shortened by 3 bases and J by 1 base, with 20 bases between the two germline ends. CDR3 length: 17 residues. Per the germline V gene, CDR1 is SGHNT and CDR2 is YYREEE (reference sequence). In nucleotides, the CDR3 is TGTGCCAGCAGCTCGCGATTACGGACAGCCCCGTCCTACGAGCAGTACTTC. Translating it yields CASSSRLRTAPSYEQYF.